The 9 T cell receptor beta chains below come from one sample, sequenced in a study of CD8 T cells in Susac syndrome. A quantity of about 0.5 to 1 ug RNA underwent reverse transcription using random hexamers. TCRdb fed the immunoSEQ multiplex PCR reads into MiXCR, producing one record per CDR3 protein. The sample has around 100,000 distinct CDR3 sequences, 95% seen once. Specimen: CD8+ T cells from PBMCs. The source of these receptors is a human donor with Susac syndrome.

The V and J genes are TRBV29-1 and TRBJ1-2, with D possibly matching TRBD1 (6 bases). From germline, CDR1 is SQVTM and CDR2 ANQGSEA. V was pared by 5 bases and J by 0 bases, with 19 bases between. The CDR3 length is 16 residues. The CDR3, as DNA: TGCAGCGTTAGTTTTGACCAGGGGACTACTAACTATGGCTACACCTTC. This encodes CSVSFDQGTTNYGYTF.

The CDR3 DNA reads as TGCGCCAGCAGCCAAGGACAGAGCGGCTACGAGCAGTACTTC. Encoded protein: CASSQGQSGYEQYF. This chain connects TRBV4-1 to TRBJ2-7; D tentatively fits TRBD1 or TRBD2 (5 bases each). Germline lookup yields CDR1 MGHRA and CDR2 YSYEKL. V was pared by 1 base and J by 3 bases, with 10 bases between. The CDR3 covers 14 residues.

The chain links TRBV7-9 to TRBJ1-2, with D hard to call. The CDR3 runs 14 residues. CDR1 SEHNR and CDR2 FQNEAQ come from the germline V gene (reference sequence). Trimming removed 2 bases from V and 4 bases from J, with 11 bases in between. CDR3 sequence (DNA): TGTGCCAGCAGCTTAAGTCTCGGGTCCTATGGCTACACCTTC. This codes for CASSLSLGSYGYTF.

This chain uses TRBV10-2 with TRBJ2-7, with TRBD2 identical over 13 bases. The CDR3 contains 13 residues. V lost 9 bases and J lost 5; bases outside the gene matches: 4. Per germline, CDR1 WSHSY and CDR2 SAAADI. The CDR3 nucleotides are TGCGCCAGTGGACTAGCGGGGGCCCACGAGCAGTACTTC. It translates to CASGLAGAHEQYF.

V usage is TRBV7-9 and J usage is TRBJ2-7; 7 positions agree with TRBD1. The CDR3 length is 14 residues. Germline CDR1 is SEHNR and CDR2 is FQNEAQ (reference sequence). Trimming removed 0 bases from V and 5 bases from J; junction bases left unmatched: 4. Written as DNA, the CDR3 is TGTGCCAGCAGCTTAGCATACAGGGGCCACGAGCAGTACTTC. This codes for CASSLAYRGHEQYF. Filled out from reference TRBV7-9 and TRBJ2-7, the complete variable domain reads DTGVSQNPRHKITKRGQNVTFRCDPISEHNRLYWYRQTLGQGPEFLTYFQNEAQLEKSRLLSDRFSAERPKGSFSTLEIQRTEQGDSAMYLCASSLAYRGHEQYFGPGTRLTVT.

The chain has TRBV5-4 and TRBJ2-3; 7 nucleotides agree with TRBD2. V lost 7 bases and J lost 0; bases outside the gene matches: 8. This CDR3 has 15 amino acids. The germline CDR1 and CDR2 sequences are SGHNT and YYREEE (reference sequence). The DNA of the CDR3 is TGTGCCAGCCACCCCGGGGGGACTAGCACAGATACGCAGTATTTT. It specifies CASHPGGTSTDTQYF.

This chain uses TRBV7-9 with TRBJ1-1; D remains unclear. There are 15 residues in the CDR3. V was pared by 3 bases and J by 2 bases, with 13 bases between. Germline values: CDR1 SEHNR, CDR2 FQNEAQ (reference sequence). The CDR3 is CASSFRRDENTEAFF. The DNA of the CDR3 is TGTGCCAGCAGCTTTAGAAGAGATGAAAACACTGAAGCTTTCTTT. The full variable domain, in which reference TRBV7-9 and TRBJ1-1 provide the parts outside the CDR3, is DTGVSQNPRHKITKRGQNVTFRCDPISEHNRLYWYRQTLGQGPEFLTYFQNEAQLEKSRLLSDRFSAERPKGSFSTLEIQRTEQGDSAMYLCASSFRRDENTEAFFGQGTRLTVV.

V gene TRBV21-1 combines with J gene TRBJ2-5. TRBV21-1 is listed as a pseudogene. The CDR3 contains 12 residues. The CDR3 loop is CASSKAIGRQYF. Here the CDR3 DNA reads TGTGCCAGCAGCAAAGCGATAGGACGGCAGTACTTC.

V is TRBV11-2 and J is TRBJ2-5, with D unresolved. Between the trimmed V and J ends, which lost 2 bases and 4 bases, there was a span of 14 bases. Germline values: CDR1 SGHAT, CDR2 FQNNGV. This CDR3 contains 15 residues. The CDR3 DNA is TGTGCCAGCAGCTTAATACGAGCGATTGGAGAGACCCAGTACTTC. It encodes CASSLIRAIGETQYF.